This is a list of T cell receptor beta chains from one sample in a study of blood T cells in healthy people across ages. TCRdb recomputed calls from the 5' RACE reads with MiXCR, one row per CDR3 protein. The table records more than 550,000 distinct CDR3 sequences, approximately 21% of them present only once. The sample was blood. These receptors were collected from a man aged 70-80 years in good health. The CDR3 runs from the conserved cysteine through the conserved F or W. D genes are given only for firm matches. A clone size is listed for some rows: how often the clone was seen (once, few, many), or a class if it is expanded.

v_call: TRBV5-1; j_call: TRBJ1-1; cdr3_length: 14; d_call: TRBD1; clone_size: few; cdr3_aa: CASSSSTGGAEAFF; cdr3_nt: TGCGCCAGCAGCTCGTCGACAGGGGGAGCTGAAGCTTTCTTT
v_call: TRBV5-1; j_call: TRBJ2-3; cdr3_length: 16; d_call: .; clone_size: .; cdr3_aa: CASSLVVLRRTDTQYF; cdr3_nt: TGCGCCAGCAGCTTGGTGGTGCTCCGGCGCACAGATACGCAGTATTTT
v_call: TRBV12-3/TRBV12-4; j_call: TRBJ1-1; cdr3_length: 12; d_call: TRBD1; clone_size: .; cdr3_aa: CASSWGQVGTFF; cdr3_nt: TGTGCCAGCAGCTGGGGACAGGTCGGCACTTTCTTT
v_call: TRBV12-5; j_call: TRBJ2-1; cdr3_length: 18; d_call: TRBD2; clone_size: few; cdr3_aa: CASGLGAFAGGSYNEQFF; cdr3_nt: TGTGCTAGTGGTTTGGGGGCGTTTGCGGGGGGATCTTACAATGAGCAGTTCTTC
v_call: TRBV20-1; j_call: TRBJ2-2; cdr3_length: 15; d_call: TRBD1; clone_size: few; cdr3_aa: CSAKGGTGDTGELFF; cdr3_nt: TGCAGTGCTAAAGGAGGGACAGGGGACACCGGGGAGCTGTTTTTT
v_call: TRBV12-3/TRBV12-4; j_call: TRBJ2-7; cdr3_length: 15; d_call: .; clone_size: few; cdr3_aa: CASSFTGGPLYEQYF; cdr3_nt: TGTGCCAGCAGTTTTACCGGGGGCCCACTCTACGAGCAGTACTTC
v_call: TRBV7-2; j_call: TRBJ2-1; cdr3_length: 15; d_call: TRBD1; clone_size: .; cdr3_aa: CASSLVPGQGDEQFF; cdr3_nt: TGTGCCAGCAGCTTAGTTCCGGGACAGGGCGATGAGCAGTTCTTC
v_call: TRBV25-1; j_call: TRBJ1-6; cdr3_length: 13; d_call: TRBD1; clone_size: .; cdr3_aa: CASRDRVNSPLHF; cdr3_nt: TGTGCCAGCCGGGACAGGGTTAATTCACCCCTCCACTTT
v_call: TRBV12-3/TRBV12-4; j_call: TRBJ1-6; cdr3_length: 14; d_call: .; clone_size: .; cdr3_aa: CASSFAPRNSPLHF; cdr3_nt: TGTGCCAGCAGTTTTGCCCCGAGGAATTCACCCCTCCACTTT
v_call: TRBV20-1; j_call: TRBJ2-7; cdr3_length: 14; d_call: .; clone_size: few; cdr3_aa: CSARDSWVSYEQYF; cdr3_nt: TGCAGTGCTAGAGATTCTTGGGTCTCCTACGAGCAGTACTTC
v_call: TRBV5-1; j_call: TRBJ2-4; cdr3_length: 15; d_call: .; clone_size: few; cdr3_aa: CASSPPIPAKNIQYF; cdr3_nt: TGCGCCAGCAGCCCACCTATTCCCGCCAAAAACATTCAGTACTTC
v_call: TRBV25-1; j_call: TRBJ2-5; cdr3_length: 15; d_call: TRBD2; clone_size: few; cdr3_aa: CASSDPKGEGETQYF; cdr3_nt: TGTGCCAGCAGTGATCCTAAAGGGGAGGGAGAGACCCAGTACTTC
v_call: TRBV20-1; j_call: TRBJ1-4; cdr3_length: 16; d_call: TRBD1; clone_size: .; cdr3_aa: CSATGQGKPVGEKLFF; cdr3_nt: TGCAGTGCTACGGGACAGGGGAAACCGGTTGGTGAAAAACTGTTTTTT
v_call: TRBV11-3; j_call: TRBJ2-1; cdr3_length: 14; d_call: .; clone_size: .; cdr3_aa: CASGWDSSYNEQFF; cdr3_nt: TGTGCCAGCGGTTGGGACTCCTCCTACAATGAGCAGTTCTTC
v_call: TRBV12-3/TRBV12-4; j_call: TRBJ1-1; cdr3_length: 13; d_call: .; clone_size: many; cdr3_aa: CASTPVGGLGAFF; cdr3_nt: TGTGCCAGCACCCCGGTGGGGGGGCTCGGAGCTTTCTTT
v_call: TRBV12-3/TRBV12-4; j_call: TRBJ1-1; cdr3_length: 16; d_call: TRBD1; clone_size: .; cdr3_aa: CASSFDGQGGDTEAFF; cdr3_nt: TGTGCCAGCAGTTTCGACGGACAGGGGGGAGACACTGAAGCTTTCTTT
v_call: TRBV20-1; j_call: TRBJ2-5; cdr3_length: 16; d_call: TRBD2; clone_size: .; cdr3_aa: CSARDSGSGSRETQYF; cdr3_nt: TGCAGTGCTAGAGATTCTGGTAGCGGGTCTCGTGAGACCCAGTACTTC
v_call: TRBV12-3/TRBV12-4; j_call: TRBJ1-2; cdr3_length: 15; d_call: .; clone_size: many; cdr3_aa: CASSLGQGPNYGYTF; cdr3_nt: TGTGCCAGCAGTTTGGGGCAGGGCCCTAACTATGGCTACACCTTC
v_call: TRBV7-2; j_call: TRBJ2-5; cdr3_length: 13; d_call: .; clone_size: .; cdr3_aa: CASSLGFGETQYF; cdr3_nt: TGTGCCAGCAGCTTAGGATTCGGGGAGACCCAGTACTTC
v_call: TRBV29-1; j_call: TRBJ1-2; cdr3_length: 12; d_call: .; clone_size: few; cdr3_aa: CSVVRGAYGYTF; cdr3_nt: TGCAGCGTTGTAAGAGGGGCCTATGGCTACACCTTC
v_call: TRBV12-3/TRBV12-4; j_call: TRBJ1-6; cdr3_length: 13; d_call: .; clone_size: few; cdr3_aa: CASSQAGNSPLHF; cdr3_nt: TGTGCCAGCAGTCAGGCAGGGAATTCACCCCTCCACTTT
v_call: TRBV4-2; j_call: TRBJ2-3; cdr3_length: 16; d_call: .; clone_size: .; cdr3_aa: CASSQTVGSSTDTQYF; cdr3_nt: TGTGCCAGCAGCCAGACAGTTGGGTCTAGCACAGATACGCAGTATTTT
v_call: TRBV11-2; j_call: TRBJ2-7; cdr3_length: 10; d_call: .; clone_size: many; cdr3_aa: CASSITEQYF; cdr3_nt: TGTGCCAGCAGCATTACCGAGCAGTACTTC
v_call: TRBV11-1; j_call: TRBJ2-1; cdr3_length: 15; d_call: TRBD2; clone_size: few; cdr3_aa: CASSWTTSGYNEQFF; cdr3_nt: TGTGCCAGCAGCTGGACCACTAGCGGCTACAATGAGCAGTTCTTC
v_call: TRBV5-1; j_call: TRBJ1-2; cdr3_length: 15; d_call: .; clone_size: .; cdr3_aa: CASSLDGGANYGYTF; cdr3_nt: TGCGCCAGCAGCTTGGATGGGGGCGCTAACTATGGCTACACCTTC
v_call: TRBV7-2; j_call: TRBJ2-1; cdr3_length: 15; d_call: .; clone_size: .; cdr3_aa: CASSPSVGSVDEQFF; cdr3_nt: TGTGCCAGCAGCCCAAGTGTCGGGAGCGTCGATGAGCAGTTCTTC
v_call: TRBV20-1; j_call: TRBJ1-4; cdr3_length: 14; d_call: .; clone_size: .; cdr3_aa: CSAYEGRTNEKLFF; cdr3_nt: TGCAGTGCCTACGAGGGGCGCACTAATGAAAAACTGTTTTTT
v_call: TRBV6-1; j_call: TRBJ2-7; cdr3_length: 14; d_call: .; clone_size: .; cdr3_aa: CASSGLPSSYEQYF; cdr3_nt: TGTGCCAGCAGTGGGCTCCCGAGCTCCTACGAGCAGTACTTC
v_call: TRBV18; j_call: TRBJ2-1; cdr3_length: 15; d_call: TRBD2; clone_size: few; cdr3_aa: CASSPGLAVGNEQFF; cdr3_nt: TGTGCCAGCTCACCCGGACTAGCGGTGGGAAATGAGCAGTTCTTC
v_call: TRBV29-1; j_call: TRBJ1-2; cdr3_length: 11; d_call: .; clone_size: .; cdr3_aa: CSVGEVGGYTF; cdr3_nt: TGCAGCGTTGGAGAAGTAGGTGGCTACACCTTC
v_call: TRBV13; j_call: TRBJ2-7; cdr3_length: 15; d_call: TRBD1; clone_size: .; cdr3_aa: CASSWRDRGPYEQYF; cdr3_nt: TGTGCCAGCAGCTGGAGGGACAGGGGCCCCTACGAGCAGTACTTC
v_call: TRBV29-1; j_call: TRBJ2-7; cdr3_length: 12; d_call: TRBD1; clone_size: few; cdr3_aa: CSVTDGTAEQYF; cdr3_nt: TGCAGCGTTACCGACGGGACAGCCGAGCAGTACTTC
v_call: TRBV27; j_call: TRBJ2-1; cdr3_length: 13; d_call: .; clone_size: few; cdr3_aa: CASKGVWYNEQFF; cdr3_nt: TGTGCCAGCAAGGGAGTCTGGTACAATGAGCAGTTCTTC
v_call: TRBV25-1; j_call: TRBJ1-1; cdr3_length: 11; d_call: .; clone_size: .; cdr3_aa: CASGLYDEAFF; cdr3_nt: TGTGCCAGCGGTCTCTACGATGAAGCTTTCTTT
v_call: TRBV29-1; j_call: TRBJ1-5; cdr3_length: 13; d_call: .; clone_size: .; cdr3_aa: CSVGAGGNQPQHF; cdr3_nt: TGCAGCGTTGGTGCCGGAGGCAATCAGCCCCAGCATTTT
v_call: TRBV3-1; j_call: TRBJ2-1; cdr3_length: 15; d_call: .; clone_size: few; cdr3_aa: CASSQINPPYNEQFF; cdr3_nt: TGTGCCAGCAGCCAAATTAACCCCCCCTACAATGAGCAGTTCTTC
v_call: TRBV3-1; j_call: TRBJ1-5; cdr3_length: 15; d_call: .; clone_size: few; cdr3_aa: CASSQDRRKVQPQHF; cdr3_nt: TGTGCCAGCAGCCAAGATAGGCGCAAAGTACAGCCCCAGCATTTT
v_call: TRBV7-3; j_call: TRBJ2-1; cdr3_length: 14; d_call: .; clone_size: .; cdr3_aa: CASTRLPSYNEQFF; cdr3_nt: TGTGCCAGCACCCGTTTACCCTCCTACAATGAGCAGTTCTTC
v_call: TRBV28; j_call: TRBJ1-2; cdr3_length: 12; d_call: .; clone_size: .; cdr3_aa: CASSQQRYGYTF; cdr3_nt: TGTGCCAGCAGTCAACAGCGGTATGGCTACACCTTC
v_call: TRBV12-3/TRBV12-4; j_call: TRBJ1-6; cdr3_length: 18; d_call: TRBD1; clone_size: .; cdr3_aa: CASSSPRDSSSYNSPLHF; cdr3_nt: TGTGCCAGCAGTTCCCCTAGGGACAGTAGCTCCTATAATTCACCCCTCCACTTT
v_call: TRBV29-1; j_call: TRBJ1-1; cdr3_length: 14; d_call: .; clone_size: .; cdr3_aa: CSVGVTGENTEAFF; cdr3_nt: TGCAGCGTTGGGGTGACAGGCGAGAACACTGAAGCTTTCTTT
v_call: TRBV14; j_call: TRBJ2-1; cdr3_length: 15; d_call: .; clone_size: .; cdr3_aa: CASSTDREGYNEQFF; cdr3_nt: TGTGCCAGCAGCACGGACAGGGAGGGGTACAATGAGCAGTTCTTC
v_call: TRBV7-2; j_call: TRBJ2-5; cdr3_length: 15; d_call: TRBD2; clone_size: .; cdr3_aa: CASRRKGGDQETQYF; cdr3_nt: TGTGCCAGCAGACGTAAGGGAGGGGACCAAGAGACCCAGTACTTC
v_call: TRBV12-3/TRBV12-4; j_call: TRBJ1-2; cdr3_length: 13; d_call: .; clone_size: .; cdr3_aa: CASSQGTLNGYTF; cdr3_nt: TGTGCCAGCAGCCAAGGGACCCTGAATGGCTACACCTTC
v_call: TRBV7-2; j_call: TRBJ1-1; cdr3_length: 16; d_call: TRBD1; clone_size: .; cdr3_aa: CASKGGGQGVRTEAFF; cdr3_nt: TGTGCCAGCAAGGGGGGGGGACAGGGGGTCCGCACTGAAGCTTTCTTT
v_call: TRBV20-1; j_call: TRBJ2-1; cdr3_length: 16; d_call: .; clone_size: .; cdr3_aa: CSASPASGSSYNEQFF; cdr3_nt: TGCAGTGCCAGTCCGGCCAGCGGTAGCTCCTACAATGAGCAGTTCTTC
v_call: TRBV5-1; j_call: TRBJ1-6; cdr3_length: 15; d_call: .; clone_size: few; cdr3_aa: CASSLAVSNNSPLHF; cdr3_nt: TGCGCCAGCAGCTTGGCGGTCTCGAATAATTCACCCCTCCACTTT
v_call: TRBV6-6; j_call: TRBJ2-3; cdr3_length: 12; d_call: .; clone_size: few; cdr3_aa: CASSSTRPTQYF; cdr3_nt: TGTGCCAGCAGTTCGACTAGACCAACGCAGTATTTT